The 21 T cell receptor beta chains below all came from one sample that was sequenced in a study of control samples from healthy donors and cancer patients. The method was immunoSEQ multiplex PCR; TCRdb's version includes in-frame clones alone and lacks a portion of them. Found here are 35,000 to 55,000 clones, approximately 90% of them singletons; the top ten hold around a fifth. What was sequenced was PBMCs. The source of these receptors is a woman in her thirties or forties with head and neck cancer.

V gene TRBV19 combines with J gene TRBJ1-5; D is ambiguous. Germline CDR1 and CDR2: LNHDA and SQIVND (reference sequence). The length of the CDR3 is 15 residues. The germline V and J ends were trimmed by 5 bases and 2 bases, with 13 bases remaining between them. CDR3 DNA sequence: TGTGCCAGTAGTGTTCCAGCCAGCGGCAATCAGCCCCAGCATTTT. This gives the protein CASSVPASGNQPQHF.

The genes are TRBV5-8 and TRBJ2-7; D possibly corresponds to TRBD1 (6 bases). Per germline, CDR1 SGHTS and CDR2 YDEGEE. V lost 6 bases, J lost 4 bases, and 8 bases lay in between. This CDR3 has 11 residues. The CDR3 DNA follows: TGTGCCAGCATCACAGGGTACGAGCAGTACTTC. Translated, it gives CASITGYEQYF.

The V and J genes are TRBV4-1 and TRBJ2-5, with a possible D match to TRBD1 (6 bases). The CDR3 has 15 amino acids. CDR1 and CDR2 from the germline V gene are MGHRA and YSYEKL. Trimming pared 3 bases from V and 7 bases from J, leaving 18 bases between. CDR3 amino acids: CASSQADRKGGTQYF. The CDR3 DNA reads TGCGCCAGCAGCCAGGCTGACAGGAAAGGTGGGACCCAGTACTTC.

The chain combines TRBV6-4 with TRBJ1-5; weak D call: TRBD1 (5 bases). Trimming pared 2 bases from V and 0 bases from J, leaving 20 bases between. The CDR3 runs 19 residues. CDR1 and CDR2 (germline): MRHNA, SNTAGT. The CDR3: CASSDPWGKESYSNQPQHF. In nucleotides, the CDR3 is TGTGCCAGCAGTGACCCTTGGGGGAAGGAAAGCTATAGCAATCAGCCCCAGCATTTT.

CDR3 residues: CASSVPGQGGETQYF. The DNA for the CDR3 is TGCGCCAGCAGCGTACCGGGACAGGGTGGGGAGACCCAGTACTTC. V and J are TRBV5-1 and TRBJ2-5; the match to TRBD1 covers 9 bases. This CDR3 has 15 residues. Germline values: CDR1 SGHRS, CDR2 YFSETQ. J was trimmed by 5 bases and V by 4 bases; bases with no gene match: 9. Filled out from reference TRBV5-1 and TRBJ2-5, the complete variable domain reads KAGVTQTPRYLIKTRGQQVTLSCSPISGHRSVSWYQQTPGQGLQFLFEYFSETQRNKGNFPGRFSGRQFSNSRSEMNVSTLELGDSALYLCASSVPGQGGETQYFGPGTRLLVL.

The chain employs TRBV7-2 and TRBJ2-7; 10 bases fit TRBD1. V shed 4 bases and J 4 bases; nucleotides not matched to a gene: 7. Germline lookup yields CDR1 SGHTA and CDR2 FQGNSA. This CDR3 comprises 15 residues. CDR3 DNA sequence: TGTGCCAGCAGCTCTCCGGGACAGGGGTGGTACGAGCAGTACTTC. This codes for CASSSPGQGWYEQYF. Full variable domain (rest looked up from reference TRBV7-2 and TRBJ2-7): GAGVSQSPSNKVTEKGKDVELRCDPISGHTALYWYRQSLGQGLEFLIYFQGNSAPDKSGLPSDRFSAERTGGSVSTLTIQRTQQEDSAVYLCASSSPGQGWYEQYFGPGTRLTVT.

This chain links TRBV6-5 with TRBJ1-2; D uncertain. This CDR3 is 14 amino acids long. From germline, CDR1 is MNHEY and CDR2 SVGAGI. The V end was cut by 4 bases, the J end by 8 bases, with 17 bases between. CDR3 bases: TGTGCCAGCAGTTCGACACGGCCTCCGGGCGGCTACACCTTC. The encoded protein is CASSSTRPPGGYTF.

This chain connects TRBV10-1 to TRBJ2-5, with TRBD1 matching 9 bases. The germline CDR1 and CDR2 sequences are WNHNN and SYGVQD (reference sequence). Trimming at V came to 5 bases and at J to 5 bases, leaving 6 bases not matched to a gene. CDR3 size: 14 residues. The CDR3 sequence is CASSPGTGMETQYF. For the CDR3, the DNA is TGCGCCAGCAGTCCCGGGACAGGGATGGAGACCCAGTACTTC.

V and J are TRBV3-1 (or the pseudogene TRBV3-2) and TRBJ2-2; tentatively, D is TRBD1 (6 bases). The CDR3 totals 16 residues. V lost 2 bases and J lost 4, with 14 bases in between. CDR1 and CDR2 (germline): LGHDT, YNNKEL (reference sequence). In DNA form, the CDR3 reads TGTGCCAGCAGCCAACCAGGGGCGCGGGTCACCGGGGAGCTGTTTTTT. It encodes CASSQPGARVTGELFF.

The chain recombines TRBV7-9 with TRBJ2-3; D gene unclear. V lost 1 base to trimming and J lost 2 bases, with 7 bases between them. The germline V gene has CDR1 SEHNR and CDR2 FQNEAQ (reference sequence). This CDR3 has 14 amino acids. For the CDR3, the DNA is TGTGCCAGCAGCTTAGGCGACGCCACAGATACGCAGTATTTT. This encodes CASSLGDATDTQYF.

The rearrangement links TRBV7-3 to TRBJ2-6; TRBD2 agrees at 8 bases. The CDR3 consists of 17 residues. Looked up from germline, CDR1 is SGHTA and CDR2 is FQGTGA. V lost 5 bases and J lost 0; bases outside the gene matches: 6. CDR3 in amino acids: CASSPIAGSSGANVLTF. The CDR3 nucleotides read TGTGCCAGCAGCCCAATAGCGGGAAGCTCTGGGGCCAACGTCCTGACTTTC.

The rearrangement joins TRBV30 to TRBJ1-5; 7 positions match TRBD1. Germline lookup yields CDR1 GTSNPN and CDR2 SVGIG (reference sequence). The V and J ends lost 0 bases and 11 bases, in that order; junction bases with no gene match: 7. CDR3 length equals 13 residues. The DNA of the CDR3 is TGTGCCTGGAGTGTTTCAGGGGGAAAGGCCCAGCATTTT. Its protein is CAWSVSGGKAQHF.

This sequence joins TRBV12-3 or TRBV12-4 and TRBJ2-1; no definite D call. The CDR3 covers 11 residues. The ends were cut back, 6 bases at V and 8 bases at J, with 8 bases in the middle. CDR3 protein: CASSFLDEQFF. The CDR3 coding sequence is TGTGCCAGCAGCTTCCTAGATGAGCAGTTCTTC.

The chain uses TRBV5-1 and TRBJ2-7; 8 bases are shared with TRBD2. Germline V CDR1 and CDR2: SGHRS, YFSETQ. V lost 4 bases to trimming and J lost 5 bases; unmatched junction nucleotides: 11. This CDR3 region has 15 residues. CDR3: CASSKRESSPHEQYF. The CDR3, as DNA: TGCGCCAGCAGCAAGCGGGAGAGCTCTCCCCACGAGCAGTACTTC.

The chain links TRBV28 to TRBJ2-7; 9 bases are a match to TRBD2. The CDR3 loop spans 16 amino acids. The V segment lost 5 bases and the J segment 9 bases; nucleotides outside the gene matches: 17. Germline V CDR1 and CDR2: MDHEN, SYDVKM. As DNA, the CDR3 is TGTGCCAGCAGTCCCCCTGAAGCGGGAGGCCCTCTCTGGCAGTACTTC. The encoded protein is CASSPPEAGGPLWQYF.

The chain has TRBV6-5 and TRBJ2-1; 10 nucleotides align to TRBD2. Trimming removed 8 bases from V and 5 bases from J; junction bases left unmatched: 9. CDR3 length equals 15 residues. Germline CDR1 and CDR2: MNHEY and SVGAGI. The CDR3 loop is CASPKGLAGDNEQFF. The DNA of the CDR3 is TGTGCCAGCCCCAAAGGGCTAGCGGGGGACAATGAGCAGTTCTTC.

V gene TRBV12-3 or TRBV12-4 combines with J gene TRBJ2-5; TRBD2 is a possible D gene (6 bases). The CDR3 length is 11 residues. V was shortened by 5 bases and J by 11 bases, with 12 bases between the two germline ends. CDR3 in DNA: TGTGCCAGCAGTCCGAGCGGGCCTCAGTACTTC. Translation gives CASSPSGPQYF.

The chain combines TRBV20-1 with TRBJ2-7; D is undetermined. The CDR3 contains 11 residues. The V end lost 2 bases, the J end lost 1 base, and 3 bases lay between the germline ends. The germline CDR1 and CDR2 sequences are DFQATT and SNEGSKA (reference sequence). The CDR3 is CSARTSYEQYF. The CDR3 nucleotides are TGCAGTGCTAGAACTTCCTACGAGCAGTACTTC.

The chain combines TRBV2 with TRBJ2-2; TRBD2 aligns across 7 bases. CDR1 and CDR2 (germline): SNHLY, FYNNEI. This CDR3 has 12 residues. The trim removed 9 bases at V and 3 bases at J, leaving 1 base unmatched. Written as DNA, the CDR3 is TGTGCCAGTGGGGGGGACACCGGGGAGCTGTTTTTT. Protein: CASGGDTGELFF.

CDR3 DNA: TGTGCCAGCAGCTTACGGCGGCAGGGGTTATGGTACGAGCAGTACTTC. Amino acid sequence: CASSLRRQGLWYEQYF. J is TRBJ2-7 and V is TRBV7-8, with D possibly being TRBD1 (6 bases). The V gene's germline CDR1 is SGHVS and CDR2 FQNEAQ. The length of the CDR3 is 16 residues. V lost 2 bases and J lost 4, with 18 bases in between.

This clone was observed a single time. The rearrangement joins TRBV14 to TRBJ1-1; a weak D match, TRBD1 (6 bases). Germline CDR1 and CDR2: SGHDN and FVKESK. The V end was cut by 1 base, the J end by 10 bases, with 16 bases between. The CDR3 has 14 residues. This CDR3 is CASSQVSTGYVAFF. In DNA, the CDR3 is TGTGCCAGCAGCCAAGTTAGTACAGGGTATGTAGCTTTCTTT.